The text below deals with one TCR beta chain. What it binds is unknown. Naive CD8+ T cells were CD45RO-CCR7+CD27+CD95-. This entry is derived from a study of CXCR3-negative and CXCR3-positive naive CD8 T cells. Turning to the study itself: Summed over all libraries, TRB reads came to 110 million to 150 million, with about 1.5 +/- 0.3 million per library. Study results and limitations: Against CXCR3-negative naive cells, CXCR3-positive naive cells showed more hydrophobic TRB CDR3s.

This CDR3 is built from 15 residues. Germline V gives CDR1 MDHEN, CDR2 SYDVKM. 5' RACE with UMI labels generated the TRB cDNA libraries. Using the 5' RACE reads, TCRdb records one entry per CDR3 protein without DNA. The ten top clones account for around 0.99%, within a sample of 75,000 to 100,000 distinct CDR3 sequences. The V and J genes are TRBV28 and TRBJ2-1; TCRdb proposes TRBD1, but this gene call is untestable without DNA. This receptor was identified in a human donor in good health. Some clones in this sample may be carry-over from other donors' samples. Input material: naive CXCR3+ CD8+ T cells from blood. The subset here: CD45RO-CCR7+CD27+CD95- naive CD8+ T cells expressing CXCR3 (TNR3+). The CDR3 reads CASSFRGFADNEQFF.